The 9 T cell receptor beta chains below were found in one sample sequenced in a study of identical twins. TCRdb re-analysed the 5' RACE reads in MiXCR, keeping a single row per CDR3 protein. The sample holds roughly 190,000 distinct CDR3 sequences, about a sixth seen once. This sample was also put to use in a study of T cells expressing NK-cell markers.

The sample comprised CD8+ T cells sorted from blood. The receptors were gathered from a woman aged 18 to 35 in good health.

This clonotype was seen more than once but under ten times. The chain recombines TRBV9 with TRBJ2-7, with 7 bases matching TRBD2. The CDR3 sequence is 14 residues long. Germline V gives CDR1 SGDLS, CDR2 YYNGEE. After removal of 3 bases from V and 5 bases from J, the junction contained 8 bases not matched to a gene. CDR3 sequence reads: CASSAPGLFDEQYF. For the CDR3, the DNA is TGTGCCAGCAGCGCCCCGGGACTATTCGACGAGCAGTACTTC. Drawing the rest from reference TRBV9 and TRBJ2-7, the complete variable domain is DSGVTQTPKHLITATGQRVTLRCSPRSGDLSVYWYQQSLDQGLQFLIQYYNGEERAKGNILERFSAQQFPDLHSELNLSSLELGDSALYFCASSAPGLFDEQYFGPGTRLTVT.

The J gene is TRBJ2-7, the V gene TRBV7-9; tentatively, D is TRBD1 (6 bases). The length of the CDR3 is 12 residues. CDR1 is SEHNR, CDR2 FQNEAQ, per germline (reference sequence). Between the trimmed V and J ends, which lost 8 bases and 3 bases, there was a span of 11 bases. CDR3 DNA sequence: TGTGCCAGCGGCTGGGACAACTACGAGCAGTACTTC. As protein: CASGWDNYEQYF.

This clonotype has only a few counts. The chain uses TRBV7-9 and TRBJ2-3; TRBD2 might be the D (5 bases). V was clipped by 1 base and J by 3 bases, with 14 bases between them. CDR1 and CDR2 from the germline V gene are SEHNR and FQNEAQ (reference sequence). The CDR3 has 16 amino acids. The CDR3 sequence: CASSLGVMGETDTQYF. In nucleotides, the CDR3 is TGTGCCAGCAGCTTAGGAGTTATGGGAGAGACAGATACGCAGTATTTT.

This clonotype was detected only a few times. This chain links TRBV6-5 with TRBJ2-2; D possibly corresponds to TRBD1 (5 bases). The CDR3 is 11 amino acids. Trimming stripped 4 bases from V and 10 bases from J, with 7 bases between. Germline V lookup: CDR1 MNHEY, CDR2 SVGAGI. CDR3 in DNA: TGTGCCAGCAGTTTAGGGGTGGAGCTGTTTTTT. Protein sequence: CASSLGVELFF.

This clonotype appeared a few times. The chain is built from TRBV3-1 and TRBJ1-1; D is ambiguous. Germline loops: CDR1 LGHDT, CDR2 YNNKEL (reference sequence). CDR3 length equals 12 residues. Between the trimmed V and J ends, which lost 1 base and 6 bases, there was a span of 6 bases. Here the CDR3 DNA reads TGTGCCAGCAGCCAAGGCTCAGCTGAAGCTTTCTTT. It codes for CASSQGSAEAFF.

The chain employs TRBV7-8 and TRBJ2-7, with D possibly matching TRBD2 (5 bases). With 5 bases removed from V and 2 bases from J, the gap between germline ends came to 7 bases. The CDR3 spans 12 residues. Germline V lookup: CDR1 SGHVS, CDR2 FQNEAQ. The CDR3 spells CASSPTTYEQYF. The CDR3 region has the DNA TGTGCCAGCAGCCCGACTACCTACGAGCAGTACTTC.

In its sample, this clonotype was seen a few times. Here the CDR3 DNA reads TGTGCCAGCAGCTTGGGGGGGGCTAGCGGGGGAGAGGAGACCCAGTACTTC. It translates to CASSLGGASGGEETQYF. This sequence joins TRBV7-6 and TRBJ2-5; 10 bases match TRBD2. CDR1 and CDR2 from the germline V gene are SGHVS and FNYEAQ. CDR3 length: 17 amino acids. V gave up 3 bases and J gave up 5 bases; unmatched junction bases: 12.

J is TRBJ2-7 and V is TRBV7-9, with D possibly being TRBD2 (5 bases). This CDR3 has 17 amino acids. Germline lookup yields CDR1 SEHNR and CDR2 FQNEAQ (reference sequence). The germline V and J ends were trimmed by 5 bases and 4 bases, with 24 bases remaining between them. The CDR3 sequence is CASSRSKGGGKSYEQYF. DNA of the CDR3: TGTGCCAGCAGCCGAAGTAAGGGTGGAGGAAAAAGTTACGAGCAGTACTTC. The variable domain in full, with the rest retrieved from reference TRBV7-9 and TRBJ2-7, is DTGVSQNPRHKITKRGQNVTFRCDPISEHNRLYWYRQTLGQGPEFLTYFQNEAQLEKSRLLSDRFSAERPKGSFSTLEIQRTEQGDSAMYLCASSRSKGGGKSYEQYFGPGTRLTVT.

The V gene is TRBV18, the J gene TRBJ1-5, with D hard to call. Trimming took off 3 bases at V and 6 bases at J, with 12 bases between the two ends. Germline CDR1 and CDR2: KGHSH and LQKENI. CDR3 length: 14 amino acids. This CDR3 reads CASSPAGVGQPQHF. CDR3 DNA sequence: TGTGCCAGCTCACCGGCGGGCGTGGGTCAGCCCCAGCATTTT.